This record concerns one T cell receptor (beta chain) sequence. The protocol was immunoSEQ multiplex PCR, while the TCRdb copy is restricted to in-frame clones and leaves out a portion. The repertoire holds approximately 190,000 clones, 84% seen once, with 10% to 15% in the top ten. The data originate from a study of cytomegalovirus exposure and HLA in healthy donors. Germline V lookup: CDR1 LNHNV, CDR2 YYDKDF (reference sequence). V was clipped by 6 bases and J by 5 bases; unmatched bases: 3. CDR3 length equals 13 residues. The receptor's source is a woman aged 25 to 39 in good health and CMV-seropositive. Material: PBMCs. V and J are TRBV15 and TRBJ2-7, with 11 bases matching TRBD2. The CDR3 DNA reads as TGTGCCACCAGGCTAGCGGGAGGCGACGAGCAGTACTTC. This gives the protein CATRLAGGDEQYF.